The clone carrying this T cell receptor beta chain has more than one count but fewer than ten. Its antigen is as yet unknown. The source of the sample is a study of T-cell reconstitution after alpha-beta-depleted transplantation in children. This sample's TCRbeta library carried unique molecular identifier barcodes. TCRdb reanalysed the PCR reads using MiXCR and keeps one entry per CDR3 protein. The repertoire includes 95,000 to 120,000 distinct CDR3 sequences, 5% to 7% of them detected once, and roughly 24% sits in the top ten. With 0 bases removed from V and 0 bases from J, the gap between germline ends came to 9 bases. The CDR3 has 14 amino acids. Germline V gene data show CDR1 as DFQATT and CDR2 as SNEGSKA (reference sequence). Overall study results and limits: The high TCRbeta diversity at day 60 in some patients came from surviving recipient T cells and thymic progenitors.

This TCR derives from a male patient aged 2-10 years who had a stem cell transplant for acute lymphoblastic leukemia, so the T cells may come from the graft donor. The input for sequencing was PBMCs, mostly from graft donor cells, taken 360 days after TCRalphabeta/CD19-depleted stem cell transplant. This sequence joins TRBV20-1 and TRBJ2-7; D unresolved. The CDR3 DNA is TGCAGTGCTAGAGATTTGACGCACTCCTACGAGCAGTACTTC. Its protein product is CSARDLTHSYEQYF.